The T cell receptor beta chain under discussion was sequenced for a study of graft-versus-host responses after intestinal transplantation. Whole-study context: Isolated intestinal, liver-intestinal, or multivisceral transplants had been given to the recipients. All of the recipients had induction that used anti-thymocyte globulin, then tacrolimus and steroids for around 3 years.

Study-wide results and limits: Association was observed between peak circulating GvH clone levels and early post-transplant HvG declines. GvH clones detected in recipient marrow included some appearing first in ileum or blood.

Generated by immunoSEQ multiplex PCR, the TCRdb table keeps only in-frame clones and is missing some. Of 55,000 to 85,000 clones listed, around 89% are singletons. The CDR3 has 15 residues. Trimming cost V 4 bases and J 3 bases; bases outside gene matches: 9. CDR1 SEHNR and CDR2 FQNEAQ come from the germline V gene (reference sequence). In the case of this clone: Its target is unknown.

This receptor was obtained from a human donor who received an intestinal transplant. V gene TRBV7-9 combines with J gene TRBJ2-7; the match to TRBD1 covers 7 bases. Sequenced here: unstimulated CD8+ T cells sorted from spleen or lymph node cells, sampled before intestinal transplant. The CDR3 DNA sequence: TGTGCCAGCAGCTCCGACAGGGAAGCCTACTACGAGCAGTACTTC. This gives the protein CASSSDREAYYEQYF.